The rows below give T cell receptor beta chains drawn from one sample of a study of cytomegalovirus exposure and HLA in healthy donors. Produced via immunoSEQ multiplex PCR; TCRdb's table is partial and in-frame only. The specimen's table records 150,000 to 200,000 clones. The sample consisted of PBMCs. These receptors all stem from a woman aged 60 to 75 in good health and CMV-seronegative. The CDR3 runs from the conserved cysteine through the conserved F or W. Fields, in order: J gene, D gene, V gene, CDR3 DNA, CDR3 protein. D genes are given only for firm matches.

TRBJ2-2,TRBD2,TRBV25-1,TGTGCCAGCATGACTAGCGGGAGGGGGGCCGGGGAGCTGTTTTTT,CASMTSGRGAGELFF
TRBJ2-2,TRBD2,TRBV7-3,TGTGCCAGCAGCCAAAAGCGGGAGGGCACCGGGGAGCTGTTTTTT,CASSQKREGTGELFF
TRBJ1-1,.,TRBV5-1,TGCGCCAGCAGCTTGTCCCTTATGAACACTGAAGCTTTCTTT,CASSLSLMNTEAFF
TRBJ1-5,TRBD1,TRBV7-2,TGTGCCAGCAGCTTACGGACAGGGGCCACGCATTTC,CASSLRTGATHF
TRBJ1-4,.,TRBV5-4,TGTGCCAGCAGCTTGGGGGGGCCCGTTAATGAAAAACTGTTTTTT,CASSLGGPVNEKLFF
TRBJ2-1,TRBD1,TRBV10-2,TGCGCCAGCAGTTGGCAGGGGGCATCCTACAATGAGCAGTTCTTC,CASSWQGASYNEQFF
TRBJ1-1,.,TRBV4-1,TGCGCCAGCAGCCAAGAGTTCGGACAGATGAACACTGAAGCTTTCTTT,CASSQEFGQMNTEAFF
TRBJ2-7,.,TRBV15,TGTGCCACCAGCAGAGATCCCCCCGAGGCGAGCTTCTCCTACGAGCAGTACTTC,CATSRDPPEASFSYEQYF
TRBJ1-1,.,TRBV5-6,TGTGCCAGCAGCTTACCCCAGGACACTGAAGCTTTCTTT,CASSLPQDTEAFF
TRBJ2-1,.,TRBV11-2,TGTGCCAGCAGCCGCGGACACAGGGTAGTATCCAATGAGCAGTTCTTC,CASSRGHRVVSNEQFF
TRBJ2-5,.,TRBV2,TGTGCCAGCTCCGAGAACAGGGCAGAGACCCAGTACTTC,CASSENRAETQYF
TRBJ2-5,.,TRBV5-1,TGCGCCAGCAGCCCACCTCGCGGGCGCTCCGAAGAGACCCAGTACTTC,CASSPPRGRSEETQYF
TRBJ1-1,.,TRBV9,TGTGCCAGTGGGCAGGAAACTTTGAGCACTGAAGCTTTCTTT,CASGQETLSTEAFF
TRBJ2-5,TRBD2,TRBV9,TGTGCCAGCTCTTTTTCCCCCCAGCGGGGGGAGACCCAGTACTTC,CASSFSPQRGETQYF
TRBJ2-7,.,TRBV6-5,TGTGCCAGCAAACGAGGTCGCCGAAACTACGAGCAGTACTTC,CASKRGRRNYEQYF
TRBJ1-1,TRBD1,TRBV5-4,TGTGCCAGCAGCTTGCCCGGGACAGCAGGAGATTGGGCTTTCTTT,CASSLPGTAGDWAFF
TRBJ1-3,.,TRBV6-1,TGTGCCAGCAGGGAGGGTAACGCGTCTGGAAACACCATATATTTT,CASREGNASGNTIYF
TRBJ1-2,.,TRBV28,TGTGCCAGCAGTTTACCACAGCACTATGGCTACACCTTC,CASSLPQHYGYTF
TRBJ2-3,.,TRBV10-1,TGCGCCAGCAGTGAGTCGGGCCCCACAGATACGCAGTATTTT,CASSESGPTDTQYF
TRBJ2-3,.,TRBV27,TGTGCCAGCACAGGAAGCACAGATACGCAGTATTTT,CASTGSTDTQYF
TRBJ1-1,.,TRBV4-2,TGTGCCAGCAGCCAAGTCCGGGGGGACGGGGGCCCTCGTTTT,CASSQVRGDGGPRF
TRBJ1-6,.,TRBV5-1,TGCGCCAGCAATGCAGGACTAGGGACCTATAATTCACCCCTCCACTTT,CASNAGLGTYNSPLHF
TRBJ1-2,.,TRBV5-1,TGCGCCAGCAGCCGGGGGACGGACTATGGCTACACCTTC,CASSRGTDYGYTF
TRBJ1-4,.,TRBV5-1,TGCGCCAGCAGCTTGTTTACAGGGACTAATGAAAAACTGTTTTTT,CASSLFTGTNEKLFF
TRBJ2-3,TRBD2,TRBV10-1,TGCGCCAGCAGTGGGTCTGGCGGGAGGACAGATACGCAGTATTTT,CASSGSGGRTDTQYF
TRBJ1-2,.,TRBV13,TGTGCCAGCAGCTACCTTGACAGTAATGGCTACACCTTC,CASSYLDSNGYTF
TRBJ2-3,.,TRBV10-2,TGCGCCAGCAGTGTTAGCGGCCGCACAGATACGCAGTATTTT,CASSVSGRTDTQYF
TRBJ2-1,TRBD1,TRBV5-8,TGTGCCAGCAGCCTCCGACAGGGGGCCCGGGTCGGGGAGCAGTTCTTC,CASSLRQGARVGEQFF
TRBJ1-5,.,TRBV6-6,TGTGCCAGCAGTGCGTCATTATACAATCAGCCCCAGCATTTT,CASSASLYNQPQHF
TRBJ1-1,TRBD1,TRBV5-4,TGTGCCAGCAGCTTGGGGGTGAGGGCAGGGGGTGATACTGAAGCTTTCTTT,CASSLGVRAGGDTEAFF
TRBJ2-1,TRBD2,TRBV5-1,TGCGCCAGCAGCTCCCTTCCAGCGGGAGGCGGTAATGAGCAGTTCTTC,CASSSLPAGGGNEQFF
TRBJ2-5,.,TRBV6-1,TGTGCCAGCAGTGAAGTGGACAACCAAGAGACCCAGTACTTC,CASSEVDNQETQYF
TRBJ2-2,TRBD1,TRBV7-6,TGTGCCAGCAGCCCCAGGACAGGGAGAAACACCGGGGAGCTGTTTTTT,CASSPRTGRNTGELFF
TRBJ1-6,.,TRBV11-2,TGTGCCAGCAGCTTCGATCCTACTTCACCCCTCCACTTT,CASSFDPTSPLHF
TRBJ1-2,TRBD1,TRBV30,TGTGCCTGGAGTTTGGGACAGGGCTATGGCTACACCTTC,CAWSLGQGYGYTF
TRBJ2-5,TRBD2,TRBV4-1,TGCGCCAGCAGCCCCGGACTAGCGGGGGGTCAAGAGACCCAGTACTTC,CASSPGLAGGQETQYF
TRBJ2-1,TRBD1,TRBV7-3,TGTGCCAGCAGCTCTACGGGACAGTGGTCCAATGAGCAGTTCTTC,CASSSTGQWSNEQFF
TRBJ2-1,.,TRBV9,TGTGCCAGCAGCGTAGCGGGAGTTTCCTACAATGAGCAGTTCTTC,CASSVAGVSYNEQFF